This T cell receptor (beta chain) was captured in a study of cytotoxic CD8 clonotypes in ibrutinib-treated CLL. Background on the study: The average sample held roughly 240,000 productive templates and 87,000 or so productive rearrangements.

Clones were read by immunoSEQ multiplex PCR, and TCRdb kept only the in-frame ones, dropping some. The sample yields more than 85,000 clones, about 74% seen once. Around 1.8 micrograms of genomic DNA (from cryopreserved PBMCs) were used for TCR beta libraries. CDR3 length: 17 residues. Germline values: CDR1 SGHAT, CDR2 FQNNGV. Trimming took off 5 bases at V and 4 bases at J, with 20 bases between the two ends. This chain links TRBV11-2 with TRBJ2-2, with D tentatively TRBD2 (6 bases). This receptor was identified in a human donor with chronic lymphocytic leukemia. The input for sequencing was PBMCs, taken after 24 months of ibrutinib treatment. The CDR3, as DNA: TGTGCCAGCAGCCAACGAATGGGCGGGAAGGGCACCGGGGAGCTGTTTTTT. It specifies CASSQRMGGKGTGELFF.